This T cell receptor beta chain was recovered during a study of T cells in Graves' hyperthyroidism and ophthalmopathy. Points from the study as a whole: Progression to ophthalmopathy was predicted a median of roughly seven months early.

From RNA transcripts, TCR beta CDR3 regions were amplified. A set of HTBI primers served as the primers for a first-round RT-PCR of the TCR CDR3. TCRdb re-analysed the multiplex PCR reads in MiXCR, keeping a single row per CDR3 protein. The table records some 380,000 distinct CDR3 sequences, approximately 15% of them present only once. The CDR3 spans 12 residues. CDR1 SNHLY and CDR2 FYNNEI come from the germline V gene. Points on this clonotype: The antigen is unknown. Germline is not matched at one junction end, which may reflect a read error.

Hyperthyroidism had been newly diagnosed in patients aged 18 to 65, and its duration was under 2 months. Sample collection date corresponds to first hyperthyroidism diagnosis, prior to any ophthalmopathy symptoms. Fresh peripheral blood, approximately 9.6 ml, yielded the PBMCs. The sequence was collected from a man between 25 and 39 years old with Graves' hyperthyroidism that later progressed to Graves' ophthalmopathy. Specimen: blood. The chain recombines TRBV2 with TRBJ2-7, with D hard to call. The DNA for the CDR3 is TGTGCCAGCAGTGGGCCTGGCTACGAGCTGTACTTC. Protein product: CASSGPGYELYF.